Shown below are 32 T cell receptor beta chains from a single sample sequenced in a study of monozygotic twins with cystic fibrosis. The data were produced by immunoSEQ multiplex PCR, yet TCRdb's version contains in-frame clones alone and is incomplete. Of about 16,000 clones in the sample, almost 97% were seen once. The sequenced sample was blood. The receptors shown here come from a girl aged 2 to 10 with cystic fibrosis.

The chain links TRBV20-1 to TRBJ1-1, with D hard to call. Trimming pared 8 bases from V and 5 bases from J, leaving 12 bases between. CDR3 length: 11 residues. Germline V lookup: CDR1 DFQATT, CDR2 SNEGSKA (reference sequence). The CDR3 region has the DNA TGCAGTCCGACCGGGGTAACTGAAGCTTTCTTT. It codes for CSPTGVTEAFF.

The chain couples TRBV15 to TRBJ2-7, with a possible D match to TRBD1 (5 bases). The V and J ends lost 0 bases and 8 bases respectively, with 14 bases between them. The germline CDR1 and CDR2 sequences are LNHNV and YYDKDF (reference sequence). The CDR3 totals 14 residues. CDR3 DNA sequence: TGTGCCACCAGCAGAGATACGGGCAGGGAAAAGCAGTACTTC. This sequence encodes CATSRDTGREKQYF.

V usage is TRBV10-1 and J usage is TRBJ2-3, with 10 bases fitting TRBD1. Trimming cost V 2 bases and J 2 bases; bases outside gene matches: 16. This CDR3 contains 20 residues. CDR1 is WNHNN and CDR2 is SYGVQD in the germline V gene (reference sequence). CDR3 in DNA: TGCGCCAGCAGTGAGGAGGGACAGGGGATTCCCCGGAAAAACACAGATACGCAGTATTTT. It codes for CASSEEGQGIPRKNTDTQYF.

This chain joins TRBV14 and TRBJ1-6; no definite D call. V gave up 4 bases and J gave up 0 bases, with 13 bases separating them. This CDR3 contains 17 residues. From germline, CDR1 is SGHDN and CDR2 FVKESK. CDR3 sequence reads: CASSLRGQSSYNSPLHF. CDR3 nucleotide sequence: TGTGCCAGCAGCCTTCGAGGCCAGAGCTCCTATAATTCACCCCTCCACTTT.

The chain is built from TRBV29-1 and TRBJ1-2; D uncertain. The ends were cut back, 0 bases at V and 4 bases at J, with 9 bases in the middle. Germline loops: CDR1 SQVTM, CDR2 ANQGSEA. This CDR3 contains 13 residues. CDR3 bases: TGCAGCGTTGAAGATTCCCCCATCTATGGCTACACCTTC. Residues: CSVEDSPIYGYTF.

This chain uses TRBV5-1 with TRBJ1-1; D may be TRBD1 (6 bases). Deletions cut 4 bases from V and 0 bases from J, with 10 bases between. This CDR3 is built from 14 residues. Germline values: CDR1 SGHRS, CDR2 YFSETQ. The chain's CDR3 is CASSNGQMNTEAFF. The CDR3 coding sequence is TGCGCCAGCAGCAACGGACAGATGAACACTGAAGCTTTCTTT.

The rearrangement uses TRBV5-4 and TRBJ2-1, with a tentative D call TRBD2 (5 bases). The CDR3 totals 17 residues. Germline CDR1 is SGHNT and CDR2 is YYREEE (reference sequence). The germline V and J ends were trimmed by 2 bases and 8 bases, with 23 bases remaining between them. In nucleotides, the CDR3 is TGTGCCAGCAGCTTTCGAGTTTTGCGGCAGTCGAGGGATGAGCAGTTCTTC. Translated, it gives CASSFRVLRQSRDEQFF.

This rearrangement joins TRBV9 to TRBJ1-6, with a weak D call TRBD1 (6 bases). The V end was cut by 4 bases, the J end by 3 bases, with 14 bases between. Per the germline V gene, CDR1 is SGDLS and CDR2 is YYNGEE. The CDR3 is 16 residues long. The CDR3: CASSPVGQLYNSPLHF. CDR3 DNA sequence: TGTGCCAGCAGCCCAGTCGGACAGCTCTATAATTCACCCCTCCACTTT.

The chain has TRBV2 and TRBJ2-5; D unresolved. This CDR3 region has 13 residues. Between the trimmed V and J ends, which lost 0 bases and 7 bases, there was a span of 9 bases. The germline gives CDR1 SNHLY, CDR2 FYNNEI. CDR3 DNA: TGTGCCAGCAGTGAAGCGGGTTTTGGGACCCAGTACTTC. This gives the protein CASSEAGFGTQYF.

This clone has only one observation. The rearrangement links TRBV13 to TRBJ2-1; no firm D call. Trimming took 0 bases from V and 9 from J, leaving 6 bases between them. This CDR3 spans 12 amino acids. CDR1 and CDR2 (germline): PRHDT, FYEKMQ (reference sequence). The CDR3 sequence is CASSLGTSEQFF. For the CDR3, the DNA is TGTGCCAGCAGCTTAGGGACAAGTGAGCAGTTCTTC.

This sequence joins TRBV7-9 and TRBJ2-3; TRBD1 is a possible D gene (5 bases). V lost 5 bases and J 6 bases, leaving 15 bases between the germline ends. Germline CDR1 reads SEHNR; CDR2 reads FQNEAQ (reference sequence). This CDR3 is 14 amino acids long. The CDR3 sequence: CASSPRQQGDTQYF. CDR3 bases: TGTGCCAGCAGCCCCCGACAGCAGGGTGATACGCAGTATTTT.

V and J are TRBV29-1 and TRBJ1-1; D is perhaps TRBD1 (6 bases). V shed 2 bases and J shed 1 base, with 8 bases lying between them. The CDR3 spans 13 residues. The germline V gene has CDR1 SQVTM and CDR2 ANQGSEA. The CDR3 spells CSVEQGRNTEAFF. The CDR3 DNA reads as TGCAGCGTTGAACAGGGGAGGAACACTGAAGCTTTCTTT.

V usage is TRBV28 and J usage is TRBJ2-3; 9 positions match TRBD1. This CDR3 is built from 17 residues. V shed 2 bases and J 6 bases; nucleotides not matched to a gene: 12. The germline CDR1 and CDR2 sequences are MDHEN and SYDVKM. The CDR3 here is CASSLVDRGFFGDTQYF. CDR3 DNA: TGTGCCAGCAGTTTAGTGGACAGGGGTTTTTTTGGGGATACGCAGTATTTT.

The V and J genes are TRBV30 and TRBJ2-7; TRBD1 is a possible D gene (7 bases). Looked up from germline, CDR1 is GTSNPN and CDR2 is SVGIG (reference sequence). V was trimmed by 3 bases and J by 3 bases, leaving 12 bases between them. CDR3 length: 13 residues. The CDR3 DNA reads TGTGCCTGGAGCGGGGGACAGAGCTACGAGCAGTACTTC. It is translated as CAWSGGQSYEQYF.

This clone appeared a single time. The chain combines TRBV5-1 with TRBJ1-2, with unresolved D. The CDR3 spans 12 residues. V lost 5 bases, J lost 0 bases, and 5 bases lay in between. Per the germline V gene, CDR1 is SGHRS and CDR2 is YFSETQ. CDR3 DNA sequence: TGCGCCAGCAGGGGCACTAACTATGGCTACACCTTC. Amino acid sequence: CASRGTNYGYTF.

V gene TRBV15 combines with J gene TRBJ1-2; D perhaps matches TRBD1 (5 bases). Trimming removed 0 bases at V and 8 bases at J, with 13 bases between. Germline CDR1 is LNHNV and CDR2 is YYDKDF (reference sequence). This CDR3 comprises 14 residues. CDR3 DNA sequence: TGTGCCACCAGCAGAGATCGGCAGGGCGACGGCTACACCTTC. It codes for CATSRDRQGDGYTF.

CDR3 DNA: TGTGCCAGCAGCTTCCCGGGCACAGATACGCAGTATTTT. Translation gives CASSFPGTDTQYF. The rearrangement joins TRBV7-2 to TRBJ2-3; no clear D. This CDR3 is built from 13 residues. V was cut by 3 bases and J by 1 base, with 5 bases left in between. The germline V gene encodes CDR1 SGHTA and CDR2 FQGNSA.

The rearrangement joins TRBV5-5 to TRBJ2-7; D may be TRBD2 (5 bases). Looked up from germline, CDR1 is SGHKS and CDR2 is YYEKEE (reference sequence). The CDR3 extends over 17 amino acids. Trimming shortened V by 0 bases and J by 0 bases, and 16 bases separated the two germline ends. As DNA, the CDR3 is TGTGCCAGCAGCTTGGTTACCGGGGTCCGGGCCTCCTACGAGCAGTACTTC. It translates to CASSLVTGVRASYEQYF.

V and J are TRBV6-5 and TRBJ2-1; 8 nucleotides match TRBD1. V lost 0 bases, J lost 6 bases, and 4 bases stayed unmatched. This CDR3 is 15 amino acids long. Germline loops: CDR1 MNHEY, CDR2 SVGAGI. CDR3 coding DNA: TGTGCCAGCAGTTACTCTTACGACAGGGGCAATGAGCAGTTCTTC. Translating gives CASSYSYDRGNEQFF.

The rearrangement joins TRBV10-3 to TRBJ2-2; the D is unclear. V was trimmed by 2 bases and J by 5 bases, leaving 12 bases between them. There are 15 residues in the CDR3. Looked up from germline, CDR1 is ENHRY and CDR2 is SYGVKD. The CDR3 region has the DNA TGTGCCATCAGTGAGGTATTGATGGGGACCGGGGAGCTGTTTTTT. This codes for CAISEVLMGTGELFF.

V and J are TRBV28 and TRBJ2-7, with D perhaps matching TRBD1 or TRBD2 (6 bases each). There are 14 residues in the CDR3. The germline V gene encodes CDR1 MDHEN and CDR2 SYDVKM. V lost 8 bases and J lost 2, with 16 bases in between. CDR3 region: CASRWGGTTYEQYF. The CDR3, as DNA: TGTGCCAGCCGCTGGGGCGGGACAACCTACGAGCAGTACTTC.

The chain employs TRBV20-1 and TRBJ2-7; D gene unclear. Germline V CDR1 and CDR2: DFQATT, SNEGSKA (reference sequence). The CDR3 is 10 residues long. V dropped 6 bases and J dropped 4 bases, with 7 bases sitting between them. CDR3 residues: CSANSYEQYF. The CDR3 bases are TGCAGTGCGAATAGTTACGAGCAGTACTTC.

The rearrangement links TRBV10-1 to TRBJ1-3, with no clear D. Looked up from germline, CDR1 is WNHNN and CDR2 is SYGVQD (reference sequence). The CDR3 sequence is 15 residues long. The germline V and J ends were trimmed by 5 bases and 0 bases, with 11 bases remaining between them. The CDR3 loop is CASSLNPCSGNTIYF. The CDR3 DNA follows: TGCGCCAGCAGTCTCAACCCCTGCTCTGGAAACACCATATATTTT.

J is TRBJ2-7 and V is TRBV27; 7 bases are a match to TRBD2. The CDR3 sequence is 14 residues long. The V gene's germline CDR1 is MNHEY and CDR2 SMNVEV (reference sequence). The J segment lost 2 bases and the V segment lost 8 bases, leaving 9 bases of the junction unmatched. The CDR3 nucleotides read TGTGCCAGCGGACCCGAGCGGGGAACCTACGAGCAGTACTTC. Amino acids: CASGPERGTYEQYF.

J is TRBJ2-2 and V is TRBV5-6; TRBD1 is a possible D gene (6 bases). This CDR3 comprises 18 residues. V lost 4 bases and J 3 bases, leaving 22 bases between the germline ends. Germline assignment: CDR1 SGHDT and CDR2 YYEEEE. The DNA for the CDR3 is TGTGCCAGCAGCCCCGATCTGACGACAGGTCGGGACACCGGGGAGCTGTTTTTT. It specifies CASSPDLTTGRDTGELFF.

The chain uses TRBV10-3 and TRBJ2-2; D not certain. Trimming removed 10 bases from V and 1 base from J, with 10 bases in between. The CDR3 extends over 13 amino acids. The germline V gene encodes CDR1 ENHRY and CDR2 SYGVKD. The CDR3 bases are TGTGCCACTCTTGGACGGAACACCGGGGAGCTGTTTTTT. Residues: CATLGRNTGELFF.

The chain recombines TRBV5-1 with TRBJ1-2, with D maybe TRBD1 (5 bases). This CDR3 spans 16 amino acids. The germline CDR1 and CDR2 sequences are SGHRS and YFSETQ. V was trimmed by 1 base and J by 3 bases, leaving 16 bases between them. CDR3 sequence (DNA): TGCGCCAGCAGCTTGTTGGGGGAGTTTGGGGACTATGGCTACACCTTC. Protein product: CASSLLGEFGDYGYTF.

The chain employs TRBV25-1 and TRBJ2-2; 11 positions match TRBD2. The CDR3 runs to 16 residues. V lost 5 bases, J lost 0 bases, and 2 bases stayed unmatched. CDR1 is MGHDK and CDR2 is SYGVNS in the germline V gene. CDR3 DNA sequence: TGTGCCAGCAGTCCGGGACTAGCGGCGAACACCGGGGAGCTGTTTTTT. Translated, it gives CASSPGLAANTGELFF.

The chain carries TRBV29-1 and TRBJ1-1, with a weak D call TRBD1 (6 bases). There are 13 residues in the CDR3. The germline CDR1 and CDR2 sequences are SQVTM and ANQGSEA. Trimming removed 4 bases from V and 6 bases from J, with 15 bases in between. CDR3 residues: CSVVGQLEAEAFF. CDR3 nucleotide sequence: TGCAGCGTTGTAGGACAGTTGGAGGCTGAAGCTTTCTTT.

This clone was seen a single time. The V and J genes are TRBV19 and TRBJ1-6; no definite D call. Germline V gives CDR1 LNHDA, CDR2 SQIVND (reference sequence). The ends were cut back, 4 bases at V and 6 bases at J, with 7 bases in the middle. The CDR3 spans 13 residues. CDR3 bases: TGTGCCAGTAGTAGTCTCTTTAATTCACCCCTCCACTTT. Amino acids: CASSSLFNSPLHF.

The chain uses TRBV19 and TRBJ1-3; D is perhaps TRBD1 (6 bases). Trimming removed 5 bases at V and 0 bases at J, with 11 bases between. Germline CDR1 is LNHDA and CDR2 is SQIVND (reference sequence). CDR3 length: 15 amino acids. The CDR3 spells CASSQGTYSGNTIYF. The DNA for the CDR3 is TGTGCCAGTAGTCAGGGGACGTACTCTGGAAACACCATATATTTT.

The J gene is TRBJ2-7, the V gene TRBV15; TRBD1 matches at 8 bases. This CDR3 is built from 15 residues. V shed 5 bases, J shed 3 bases, and the junction held 9 bases outside the gene matches. Germline CDR1 reads LNHNV; CDR2 reads YYDKDF (reference sequence). CDR3 amino acids: CATSPRVGQGYEQYF. The CDR3 DNA reads TGTGCCACCAGCCCACGGGTTGGACAGGGCTACGAGCAGTACTTC.